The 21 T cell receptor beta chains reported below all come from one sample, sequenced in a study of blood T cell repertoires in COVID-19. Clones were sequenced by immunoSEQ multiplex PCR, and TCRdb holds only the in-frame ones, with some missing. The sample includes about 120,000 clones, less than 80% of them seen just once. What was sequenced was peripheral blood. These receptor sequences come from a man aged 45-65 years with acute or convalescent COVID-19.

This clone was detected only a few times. CDR3 in DNA: TGTGCCAGCAGTGGGGGGACAGGGTTTGCTCAGCCCCAGCATTTT. This sequence encodes CASSGGTGFAQPQHF. The chain is built from TRBV2 and TRBJ1-5; 9 nucleotides match TRBD1. Germline V gene sequence: CDR1 SNHLY, CDR2 FYNNEI. This CDR3 comprises 15 residues. The J segment lost 6 bases and the V segment lost 4 bases, leaving 7 bases of the junction unmatched.

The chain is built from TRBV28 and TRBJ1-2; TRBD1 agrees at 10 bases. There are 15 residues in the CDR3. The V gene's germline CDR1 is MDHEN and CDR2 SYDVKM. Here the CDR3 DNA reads TGTGCTACAGCGAGGGGACAGGGGTCTAACTATGGCTACACCTTC. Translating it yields CATARGQGSNYGYTF.

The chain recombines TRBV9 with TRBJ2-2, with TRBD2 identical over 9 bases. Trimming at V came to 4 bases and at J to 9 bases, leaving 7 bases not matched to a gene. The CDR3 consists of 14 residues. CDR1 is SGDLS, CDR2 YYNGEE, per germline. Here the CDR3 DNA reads TGTGCCAGCAGCTCCGGGACTAGCTCCCGGGAGCTGTTTTTT. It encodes CASSSGTSSRELFF.

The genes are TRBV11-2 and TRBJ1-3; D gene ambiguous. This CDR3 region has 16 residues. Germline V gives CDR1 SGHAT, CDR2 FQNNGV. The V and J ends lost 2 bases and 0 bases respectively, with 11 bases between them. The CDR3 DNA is TGTGCCAGCAGCTTATTCACCTTGAGCTCTGGAAACACCATATATTTT. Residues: CASSLFTLSSGNTIYF.

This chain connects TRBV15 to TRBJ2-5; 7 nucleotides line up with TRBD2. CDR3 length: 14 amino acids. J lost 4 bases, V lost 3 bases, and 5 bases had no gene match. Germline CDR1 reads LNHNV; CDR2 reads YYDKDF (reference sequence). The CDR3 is CATSRDGLVETQYF. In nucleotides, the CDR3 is TGTGCCACCAGCAGGGACGGACTAGTAGAGACCCAGTACTTC.

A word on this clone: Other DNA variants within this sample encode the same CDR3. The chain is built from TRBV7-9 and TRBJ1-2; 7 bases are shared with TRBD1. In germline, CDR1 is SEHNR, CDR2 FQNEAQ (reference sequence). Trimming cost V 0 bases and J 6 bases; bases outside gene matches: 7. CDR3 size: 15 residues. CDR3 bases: TGTGCCAGCAGCTTAGCCGTGGTAACAGGGGATGGCTACACCTTC. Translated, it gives CASSLAVVTGDGYTF.

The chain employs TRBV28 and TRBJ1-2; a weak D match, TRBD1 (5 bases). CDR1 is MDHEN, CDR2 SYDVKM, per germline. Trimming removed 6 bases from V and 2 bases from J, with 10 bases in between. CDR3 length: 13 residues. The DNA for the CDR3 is TGTGCCAGCAGCCAGGGCAGGAACTATGGCTACACCTTC. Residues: CASSQGRNYGYTF.

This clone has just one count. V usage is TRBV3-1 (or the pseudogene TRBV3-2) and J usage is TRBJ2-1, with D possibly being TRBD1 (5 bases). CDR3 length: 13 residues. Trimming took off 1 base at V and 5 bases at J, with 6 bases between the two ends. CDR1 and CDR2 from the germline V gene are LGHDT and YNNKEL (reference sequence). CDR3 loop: CASSQAGHNEQFF. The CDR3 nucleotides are TGTGCCAGCAGCCAAGCAGGGCACAATGAGCAGTTCTTC.

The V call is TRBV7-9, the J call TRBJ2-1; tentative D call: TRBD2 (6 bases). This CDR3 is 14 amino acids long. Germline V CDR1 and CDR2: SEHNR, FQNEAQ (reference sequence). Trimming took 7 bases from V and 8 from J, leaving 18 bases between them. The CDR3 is CASTGGASQYEQFF. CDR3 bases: TGTGCCAGCACCGGCGGGGCTAGCCAGTATGAGCAGTTCTTC.

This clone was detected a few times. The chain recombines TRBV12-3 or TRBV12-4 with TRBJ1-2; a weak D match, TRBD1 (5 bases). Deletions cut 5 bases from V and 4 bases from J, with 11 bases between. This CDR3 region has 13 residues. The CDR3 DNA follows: TGTGCCAGCAGTCGGCAGGGATTCTATGGCTACACCTTC. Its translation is CASSRQGFYGYTF.

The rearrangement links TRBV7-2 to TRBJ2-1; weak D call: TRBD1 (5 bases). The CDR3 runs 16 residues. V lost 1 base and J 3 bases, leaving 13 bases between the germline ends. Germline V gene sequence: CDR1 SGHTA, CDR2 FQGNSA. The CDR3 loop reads CASSLEQGGLYNEQFF. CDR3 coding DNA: TGTGCCAGCAGCTTAGAGCAGGGTGGTCTCTACAATGAGCAGTTCTTC.

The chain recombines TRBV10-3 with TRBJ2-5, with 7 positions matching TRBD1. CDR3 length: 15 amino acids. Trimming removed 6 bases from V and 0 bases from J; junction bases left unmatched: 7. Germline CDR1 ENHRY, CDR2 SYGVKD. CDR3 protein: CAISRQGPYQETQYF. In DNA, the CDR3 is TGTGCCATCAGCCGACAGGGCCCGTACCAAGAGACCCAGTACTTC.

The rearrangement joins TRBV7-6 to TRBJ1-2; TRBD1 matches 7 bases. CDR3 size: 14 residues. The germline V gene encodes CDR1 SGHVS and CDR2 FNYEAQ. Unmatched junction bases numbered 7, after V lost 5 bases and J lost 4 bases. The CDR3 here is CASSPGGMVYGYTF. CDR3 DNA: TGTGCCAGCAGCCCAGGGGGGATGGTCTATGGCTACACCTTC.

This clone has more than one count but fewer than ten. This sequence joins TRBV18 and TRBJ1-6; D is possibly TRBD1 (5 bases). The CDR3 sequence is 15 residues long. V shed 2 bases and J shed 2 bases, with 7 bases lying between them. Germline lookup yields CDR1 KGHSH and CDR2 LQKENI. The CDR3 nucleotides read TGTGCCAGCTCACCAGGAGGGGCCTATAATTCACCCCTCCACTTT. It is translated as CASSPGGAYNSPLHF.

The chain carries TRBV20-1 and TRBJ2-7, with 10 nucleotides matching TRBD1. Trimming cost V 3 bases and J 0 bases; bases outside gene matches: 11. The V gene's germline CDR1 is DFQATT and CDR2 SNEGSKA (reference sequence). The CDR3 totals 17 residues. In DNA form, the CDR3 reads TGCAGTGCTAGTAGGGGACAGGGGAGGAGAAGCTCCTACGAGCAGTACTTC. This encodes CSASRGQGRRSSYEQYF.

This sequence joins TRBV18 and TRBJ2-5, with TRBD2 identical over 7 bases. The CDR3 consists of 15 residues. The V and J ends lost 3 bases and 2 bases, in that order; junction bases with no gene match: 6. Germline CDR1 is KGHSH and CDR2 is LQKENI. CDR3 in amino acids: CASSPRLAQQETQYF. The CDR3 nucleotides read TGTGCCAGCTCACCGCGACTAGCCCAACAAGAGACCCAGTACTTC.

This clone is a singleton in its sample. In DNA form, the CDR3 reads TGTGCCACCAGCGAACGGGGAAGACTCCCTGAAGAGACCCAGTACTTC. Translating it yields CATSERGRLPEETQYF. The J gene is TRBJ2-5, the V gene TRBV15; TRBD2 might be the D (5 bases). Germline loops: CDR1 LNHNV, CDR2 YYDKDF (reference sequence). Trimming removed 5 bases from V and 3 bases from J, with 19 bases in between. This CDR3 region has 16 residues.

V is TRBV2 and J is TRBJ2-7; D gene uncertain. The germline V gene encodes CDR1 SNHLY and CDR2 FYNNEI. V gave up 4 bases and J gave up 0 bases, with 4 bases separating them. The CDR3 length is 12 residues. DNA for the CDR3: TGTGCCAGCAGTGGCGACTCCTACGAGCAGTACTTC. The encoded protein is CASSGDSYEQYF.

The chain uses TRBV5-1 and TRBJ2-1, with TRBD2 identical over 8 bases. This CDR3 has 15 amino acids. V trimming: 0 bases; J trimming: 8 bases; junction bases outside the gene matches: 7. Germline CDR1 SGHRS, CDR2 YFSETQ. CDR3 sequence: CASSLGWTSLHEQFF. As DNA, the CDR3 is TGCGCCAGCAGCTTGGGCTGGACTAGCCTACATGAGCAGTTCTTC.

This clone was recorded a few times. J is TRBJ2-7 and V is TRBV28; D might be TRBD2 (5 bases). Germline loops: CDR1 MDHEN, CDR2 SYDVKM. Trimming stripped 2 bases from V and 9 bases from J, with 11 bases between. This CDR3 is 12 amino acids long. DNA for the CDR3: TGTGCCAGCAGTTTACGAGGACTCAGGCAGTACTTC. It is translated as CASSLRGLRQYF.

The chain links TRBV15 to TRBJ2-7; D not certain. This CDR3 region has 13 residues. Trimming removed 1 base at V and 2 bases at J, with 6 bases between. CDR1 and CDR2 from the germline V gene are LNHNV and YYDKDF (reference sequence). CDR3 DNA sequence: TGTGCCACCAGCAGAGTCCCGGCCTACGAGCAGTACTTC. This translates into CATSRVPAYEQYF. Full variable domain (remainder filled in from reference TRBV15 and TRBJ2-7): DAMVIQNPRYQVTQFGKPVTLSCSQTLNHNVMYWYQQKSSQAPKLLFHYYDKDFNNEADTPDNFQSRRPNTSFCFLDIRSPGLGDTAMYLCATSRVPAYEQYFGPGTRLTVT.